One T cell receptor (beta chain) is described in this entry. Assay used: immunoSEQ multiplex PCR; TCRdb lists only in-frame clones, some missing. This table holds some 210,000 clones, 80% to 95% found once. Trimming stripped 4 bases from V and 4 bases from J, with 6 bases between. The CDR3 has 12 amino acids. CDR1 is SGHDT, CDR2 YYEEEE, per germline. This sample was included in a study of blood T cell repertoires in COVID-19. This chain joins TRBV5-6 and TRBJ1-5, with D unclear. The TCR sequence derives from a man aged 60 to 75 with COVID-19, enrolled during active disease. Material: peripheral blood. The CDR3 loop reads CASSPLNQPQHF. The DNA of the CDR3 is TGTGCCAGCAGCCCCCTTAATCAGCCCCAGCATTTT.